This record looks at one T cell receptor beta chain sequence and its context. Authors' processing steps: Counts of nucleated cells, estimated from reference gene primer amplification, were obtained. TCRdb keeps only in-frame clones here, not all; method: immunoSEQ multiplex PCR. The V and J calls and clone size are taken from that table; D and trimming were inferred from the DNA. The sample lists 71,000 or so clones; around 83% were seen once. This sample was taken from a study of blood T cell repertoires in COVID-19. The CDR3 loop spans 17 amino acids. Germline V gene lookup returns CDR1 MNHNS and CDR2 SASEGT. Trimming pared 3 bases from V and 6 bases from J, leaving 20 bases between.

What was sequenced was peripheral blood. This rearrangement joins TRBV6-1 to TRBJ1-4; D possibly corresponds to TRBD1 (5 bases). The receptor was isolated from a man aged 65 to 85 with acute or convalescent COVID-19. The CDR3, as DNA: TGTGCCAGCAGTGAGTACAGGCCCCATTCCCTAGATGAAAAACTGTTTTTT. Translated, it gives CASSEYRPHSLDEKLFF.